One and the same sample provided the 23 T cell receptor beta chains below, sequenced in a study of Graves' ophthalmopathy and Graves' hyperthyroidism. Using RNA transcripts, the TCR beta CDR3 regions were amplified. In the first round, RT-PCR was carried out with HTBI primers, and a multiplex PCR formed the second round. TCRdb analysed the multiplex PCR reads with MiXCR anew, one entry per CDR3 protein. The data contain 350,000 to 450,000 distinct CDR3 sequences, 20% to 25% of them singletons. Material for sequencing was peripheral blood. Source of these receptors: a woman aged 18-29 years with stable Graves' hyperthyroidism.

This clonotype was observed a handful of times. This chain connects TRBV20-1 to TRBJ2-7; TRBD1 matches 8 bases. Trimming removed 3 bases from V and 4 bases from J; junction bases left unmatched: 2. In germline, CDR1 is DFQATT, CDR2 SNEGSKA (reference sequence). The CDR3 is made up of 12 amino acids. The CDR3, as DNA: TGCAGTGCTAGTCAGGGGGCTTACGAGCAGTACTTC. Its protein is CSASQGAYEQYF.

This clonotype was counted a few times. Lacking the conserved final phenylalanine or tryptophan, this CDR3 likely reflects a read error. This chain links TRBV2 with TRBJ1-6, with D tentatively TRBD1 (6 bases). V was trimmed by 7 bases and J by 6 bases, leaving 13 bases between them. CDR1 SNHLY and CDR2 FYNNEI come from the germline V gene. CDR3 length equals 14 residues. CDR3 loop: CASIQDSLNSPLHS. Here the CDR3 DNA reads TGTGCCAGCATACAGGACAGCCTTAATTCACCCCTCCACTCC.

This clonotype was counted at least ten times. J is TRBJ1-1 and V is TRBV10-1, with unresolved D. Germline V CDR1 and CDR2: WNHNN, SYGVQD (reference sequence). The V end lost 3 bases, the J end lost 1 base, and 9 bases lay between the germline ends. The CDR3 sequence is 14 residues long. CDR3 sequence (DNA): TGCGCCAGCAGTGACCGGGTCGCGAACACTGAAGCTTTCTTT. This sequence encodes CASSDRVANTEAFF.

The chain employs TRBV6-2 or TRBV6-3 and TRBJ2-4; D is unresolved. The end of the DNA is better explained by TRBJ2-5, so the J call may be wrong. This CDR3 has 11 amino acids. Germline V gives CDR1 MNHEY, CDR2 SVGEGT. CDR3 loop: CASRIYETQYF. The CDR3 bases are TGTGCCAGCAGGATCTATGAGACCCAGTACTTC.

This clonotype showed up many times. The gene calls are TRBV28 and TRBJ1-3; the D is unclear. Between the trimmed V and J ends, which lost 2 bases and 0 bases, there was a span of 11 bases. The CDR3 is 16 amino acids. CDR1 and CDR2 from the germline V gene are MDHEN and SYDVKM. The CDR3 protein is CASSLGGGLSGNTIYF. The CDR3 coding sequence is TGTGCCAGCAGTTTAGGTGGAGGGCTCTCTGGAAACACCATATATTTT.

The V and J genes are TRBV7-2 and TRBJ1-2, with D tentatively TRBD1 (5 bases). The CDR3 runs to 13 residues. Germline CDR1 and CDR2: SGHTA and FQGNSA. V was trimmed by 3 bases and J by 6 bases, leaving 11 bases between them. DNA for the CDR3: TGTGCCAGCAGCTTCAGGGAACTGGATGGCTACACCTTC. The encoded protein is CASSFRELDGYTF.

This clonotype was detected ten times or more. The chain has TRBV14 and TRBJ2-5; D unclear. In germline, CDR1 is SGHDN, CDR2 FVKESK. The ends were cut back, 1 base at V and 0 bases at J, with 12 bases in the middle. The length of the CDR3 is 16 residues. The CDR3 DNA reads as TGTGCCAGCAGCCAAGGACGTTTAACGTACCAAGAGACCCAGTACTTC. It encodes CASSQGRLTYQETQYF.

This clonotype was counted many times. The chain uses TRBV30 and TRBJ2-7; unclear D gene. The CDR3 spans 12 residues. Germline V gene sequence: CDR1 GTSNPN, CDR2 SVGIG (reference sequence). V shed 2 bases and J shed 2 bases, with 7 bases lying between them. The CDR3 DNA follows: TGTGCCTGGAGTCCGAGCCCCTACGAGCAGTACTTC. It codes for CAWSPSPYEQYF. The full variable domain, rest sourced from reference TRBV30 and TRBJ2-7, is SQTIHQWPATLVQPVGSPLSLECTVEGTSNPNLYWYRQAAGRGLQLLFYSVGIGQISSEVPQNLSASRPQDRQFILSSKKLLLSDSGFYLCAWSPSPYEQYFGPGTRLTVT.

This clonotype was found a few times. The chain employs TRBV20-1 and TRBJ1-2; the D is unclear. Trimming removed 5 bases from V and 8 bases from J, with 12 bases in between. This CDR3 is 11 amino acids long. Germline-derived CDR1 and CDR2 are DFQATT and SNEGSKA (reference sequence). In nucleotides, the CDR3 is TGCAGTGCTCTTATCCGGGAAGGCTACACCTTC. Its protein is CSALIREGYTF.

This clonotype was counted ten times or more. The chain combines TRBV28 with TRBJ1-2; D ambiguous. The V gene's germline CDR1 is MDHEN and CDR2 SYDVKM. CDR3 length equals 12 residues. Trimming stripped 5 bases from V and 13 bases from J, with 17 bases between. CDR3 nucleotides: TGTGCCAGCAGTCCTGGGCGTCCATCTCGCACCTTC. Its translation is CASSPGRPSRTF.

This clonotype was observed at least ten times. The chain joins TRBV6-5 to TRBJ2-7, with TRBD1 matching 7 bases. CDR1 is MNHEY, CDR2 SVGAGI, per germline. This CDR3 is built from 16 residues. The J segment lost 0 bases and the V segment lost 5 bases, leaving 10 bases of the junction unmatched. The CDR3 DNA reads TGTGCCAGCAGTATCCCTAGACAGGGCTACTCCTACGAGCAGTACTTC. Translated, it gives CASSIPRQGYSYEQYF.

This clonotype has a count of ten or more. V usage is TRBV5-1 and J usage is TRBJ2-4; a weak D match, TRBD1 (5 bases). V was shortened by 4 bases and J by 1 base, with 18 bases between the two germline ends. Germline CDR1 and CDR2: SGHRS and YFSETQ. This CDR3 is 17 amino acids long. CDR3 region: CASSPDRYFQAKNIQYF. DNA for the CDR3: TGCGCCAGCAGCCCCGACAGATACTTCCAGGCCAAAAACATTCAGTACTTC.

This clonotype came up many times. The chain combines TRBV7-2 with TRBJ2-2; D not resolved. Germline lookup yields CDR1 SGHTA and CDR2 FQGNSA. The CDR3 spans 13 residues. V lost 5 bases, J lost 2 bases, and 6 bases lay in between. CDR3 region: CASSQLNTGELFF. Written as DNA, the CDR3 is TGTGCCAGCAGCCAACTAAACACCGGGGAGCTGTTTTTT.

This clonotype has just a few counts. The chain recombines TRBV30 with TRBJ1-5, with D possibly TRBD1 on 5 matching bases. Germline V gives CDR1 GTSNPN, CDR2 SVGIG (reference sequence). With 0 bases removed from V and 11 bases from J, the gap between germline ends came to 8 bases. The CDR3 sequence is 11 residues long. CDR3 nucleotide sequence: TGTGCCTGGAGTGTATTAGGGGCCCAGCATTTT. Translating gives CAWSVLGAQHF.

The rearrangement links TRBV6-4 to TRBJ2-7, with D possibly being TRBD2 (6 bases). The CDR3 covers 14 residues. V lost 4 bases and J 4 bases, leaving 14 bases between the germline ends. The germline V gene has CDR1 MRHNA and CDR2 SNTAGT. CDR3 coding DNA: TGTGCCAGCAGTGGACTAGATCCACTATACGAGCAGTACTTC. Translation: CASSGLDPLYEQYF.

The sample holds a few counts of this clonotype. The chain is built from TRBV6-2 or TRBV6-3 and TRBJ1-5; D gene uncertain. Germline CDR1 is MNHEY and CDR2 is SVGEGT. The CDR3 totals 16 residues. Between the trimmed V and J ends, which lost 0 bases and 7 bases, there was a span of 16 bases. CDR3: CASSYSETVLRQPQHF. The CDR3 DNA sequence: TGTGCCAGCAGTTACTCTGAAACCGTACTCAGGCAGCCCCAGCATTTT.

The rearrangement joins TRBV2 to TRBJ2-7; D is undetermined. Germline CDR1 SNHLY, CDR2 FYNNEI. Trimming cost V 7 bases and J 5 bases, with 15 bases left between them. This CDR3 has 13 amino acids. The CDR3 DNA reads TGTGCCAGCAAGTTTTTAATGGCGAACGAGCAGTACTTC. It translates to CASKFLMANEQYF.

This clonotype has ten or more counts. The chain employs TRBV7-2 and TRBJ2-6, with D maybe TRBD2 (5 bases). V lost 0 bases to trimming and J lost 4 bases, with 10 bases between them. The germline V gene encodes CDR1 SGHTA and CDR2 FQGNSA. This CDR3 comprises 16 residues. CDR3 in DNA: TGTGCCAGCAGCTTAGCGGGAGTGGGCGGGGCCAACGTCCTGACTTTC. The encoded protein is CASSLAGVGGANVLTF.

This clonotype was picked up many times. Being one base from a much bigger clone, this may be a read error. In nucleotides, the CDR3 is TGTGCCAGCAGTGCACAGAAATTCACTGAAGCTTTCTTT. This codes for CASSAQKFTEAFF. The V call is TRBV2, the J call TRBJ1-1; D gene uncertain. Germline loops: CDR1 SNHLY, CDR2 FYNNEI. V was shortened by 4 bases and J by 4 bases, with 10 bases between the two germline ends. This CDR3 comprises 13 residues.

The rearrangement joins TRBV7-2 to TRBJ2-7, with D possibly TRBD1 on 6 matching bases. Trimming cost V 1 base and J 8 bases, with 9 bases left between them. CDR1 is SGHTA and CDR2 is FQGNSA in the germline V gene. This CDR3 region has 12 residues. The CDR3 bases are TGTGCCAGCAGCTTAGGCAGGGGCCAGCAGTACTTC. Amino acids: CASSLGRGQQYF. The full variable domain, with the rest looked up from reference TRBV7-2 and TRBJ2-7, is GAGVSQSPSNKVTEKGKDVELRCDPISGHTALYWYRQSLGQGLEFLIYFQGNSAPDKSGLPSDRFSAERTGGSVSTLTIQRTQQEDSAVYLCASSLGRGQQYFGPGTRLTVT.

This clonotype was picked up many times. J is TRBJ1-1 and V is TRBV6-5; tentative D call: TRBD1 (5 bases). V was pared by 0 bases and J by 4 bases, with 15 bases between. Germline CDR1 reads MNHEY; CDR2 reads SVGAGI. The CDR3 runs to 16 residues. CDR3 residues: CASSYSQGAVGTEAFF. The CDR3 DNA sequence: TGTGCCAGCAGTTACTCGCAGGGCGCGGTCGGCACTGAAGCTTTCTTT.

The sample holds many counts of this clonotype. The chain joins TRBV6-9 to TRBJ2-7; 8 bases map to TRBD1. V lost 5 bases, J lost 4 bases, and 19 bases stayed unmatched. Germline V gene sequence: CDR1 MNHGY, CDR2 SVAAGI. This CDR3 has 18 amino acids. CDR3: CASSTDASGGTGVYEQYF. The CDR3 bases are TGTGCCAGCAGTACCGACGCCTCGGGTGGGACAGGAGTTTACGAGCAGTACTTC.

Concerning this clonotype itself: Since no conserved phenylalanine or tryptophan closes the CDR3, a read error is the likely cause. No DNA is shown, since the ends of the CDR3 on it are uncertain; the CDR3 is the one TCRdb lists. V and J are TRBV20-1 and TRBJ1-1; the listed D gene, TRBD1, was not tested against the DNA. Ends included, the CDR3 has 11 residues. Germline values: CDR1 DFQATT, CDR2 SNEGSKA (reference sequence). CDR3 loop: CSARGDTEACL.